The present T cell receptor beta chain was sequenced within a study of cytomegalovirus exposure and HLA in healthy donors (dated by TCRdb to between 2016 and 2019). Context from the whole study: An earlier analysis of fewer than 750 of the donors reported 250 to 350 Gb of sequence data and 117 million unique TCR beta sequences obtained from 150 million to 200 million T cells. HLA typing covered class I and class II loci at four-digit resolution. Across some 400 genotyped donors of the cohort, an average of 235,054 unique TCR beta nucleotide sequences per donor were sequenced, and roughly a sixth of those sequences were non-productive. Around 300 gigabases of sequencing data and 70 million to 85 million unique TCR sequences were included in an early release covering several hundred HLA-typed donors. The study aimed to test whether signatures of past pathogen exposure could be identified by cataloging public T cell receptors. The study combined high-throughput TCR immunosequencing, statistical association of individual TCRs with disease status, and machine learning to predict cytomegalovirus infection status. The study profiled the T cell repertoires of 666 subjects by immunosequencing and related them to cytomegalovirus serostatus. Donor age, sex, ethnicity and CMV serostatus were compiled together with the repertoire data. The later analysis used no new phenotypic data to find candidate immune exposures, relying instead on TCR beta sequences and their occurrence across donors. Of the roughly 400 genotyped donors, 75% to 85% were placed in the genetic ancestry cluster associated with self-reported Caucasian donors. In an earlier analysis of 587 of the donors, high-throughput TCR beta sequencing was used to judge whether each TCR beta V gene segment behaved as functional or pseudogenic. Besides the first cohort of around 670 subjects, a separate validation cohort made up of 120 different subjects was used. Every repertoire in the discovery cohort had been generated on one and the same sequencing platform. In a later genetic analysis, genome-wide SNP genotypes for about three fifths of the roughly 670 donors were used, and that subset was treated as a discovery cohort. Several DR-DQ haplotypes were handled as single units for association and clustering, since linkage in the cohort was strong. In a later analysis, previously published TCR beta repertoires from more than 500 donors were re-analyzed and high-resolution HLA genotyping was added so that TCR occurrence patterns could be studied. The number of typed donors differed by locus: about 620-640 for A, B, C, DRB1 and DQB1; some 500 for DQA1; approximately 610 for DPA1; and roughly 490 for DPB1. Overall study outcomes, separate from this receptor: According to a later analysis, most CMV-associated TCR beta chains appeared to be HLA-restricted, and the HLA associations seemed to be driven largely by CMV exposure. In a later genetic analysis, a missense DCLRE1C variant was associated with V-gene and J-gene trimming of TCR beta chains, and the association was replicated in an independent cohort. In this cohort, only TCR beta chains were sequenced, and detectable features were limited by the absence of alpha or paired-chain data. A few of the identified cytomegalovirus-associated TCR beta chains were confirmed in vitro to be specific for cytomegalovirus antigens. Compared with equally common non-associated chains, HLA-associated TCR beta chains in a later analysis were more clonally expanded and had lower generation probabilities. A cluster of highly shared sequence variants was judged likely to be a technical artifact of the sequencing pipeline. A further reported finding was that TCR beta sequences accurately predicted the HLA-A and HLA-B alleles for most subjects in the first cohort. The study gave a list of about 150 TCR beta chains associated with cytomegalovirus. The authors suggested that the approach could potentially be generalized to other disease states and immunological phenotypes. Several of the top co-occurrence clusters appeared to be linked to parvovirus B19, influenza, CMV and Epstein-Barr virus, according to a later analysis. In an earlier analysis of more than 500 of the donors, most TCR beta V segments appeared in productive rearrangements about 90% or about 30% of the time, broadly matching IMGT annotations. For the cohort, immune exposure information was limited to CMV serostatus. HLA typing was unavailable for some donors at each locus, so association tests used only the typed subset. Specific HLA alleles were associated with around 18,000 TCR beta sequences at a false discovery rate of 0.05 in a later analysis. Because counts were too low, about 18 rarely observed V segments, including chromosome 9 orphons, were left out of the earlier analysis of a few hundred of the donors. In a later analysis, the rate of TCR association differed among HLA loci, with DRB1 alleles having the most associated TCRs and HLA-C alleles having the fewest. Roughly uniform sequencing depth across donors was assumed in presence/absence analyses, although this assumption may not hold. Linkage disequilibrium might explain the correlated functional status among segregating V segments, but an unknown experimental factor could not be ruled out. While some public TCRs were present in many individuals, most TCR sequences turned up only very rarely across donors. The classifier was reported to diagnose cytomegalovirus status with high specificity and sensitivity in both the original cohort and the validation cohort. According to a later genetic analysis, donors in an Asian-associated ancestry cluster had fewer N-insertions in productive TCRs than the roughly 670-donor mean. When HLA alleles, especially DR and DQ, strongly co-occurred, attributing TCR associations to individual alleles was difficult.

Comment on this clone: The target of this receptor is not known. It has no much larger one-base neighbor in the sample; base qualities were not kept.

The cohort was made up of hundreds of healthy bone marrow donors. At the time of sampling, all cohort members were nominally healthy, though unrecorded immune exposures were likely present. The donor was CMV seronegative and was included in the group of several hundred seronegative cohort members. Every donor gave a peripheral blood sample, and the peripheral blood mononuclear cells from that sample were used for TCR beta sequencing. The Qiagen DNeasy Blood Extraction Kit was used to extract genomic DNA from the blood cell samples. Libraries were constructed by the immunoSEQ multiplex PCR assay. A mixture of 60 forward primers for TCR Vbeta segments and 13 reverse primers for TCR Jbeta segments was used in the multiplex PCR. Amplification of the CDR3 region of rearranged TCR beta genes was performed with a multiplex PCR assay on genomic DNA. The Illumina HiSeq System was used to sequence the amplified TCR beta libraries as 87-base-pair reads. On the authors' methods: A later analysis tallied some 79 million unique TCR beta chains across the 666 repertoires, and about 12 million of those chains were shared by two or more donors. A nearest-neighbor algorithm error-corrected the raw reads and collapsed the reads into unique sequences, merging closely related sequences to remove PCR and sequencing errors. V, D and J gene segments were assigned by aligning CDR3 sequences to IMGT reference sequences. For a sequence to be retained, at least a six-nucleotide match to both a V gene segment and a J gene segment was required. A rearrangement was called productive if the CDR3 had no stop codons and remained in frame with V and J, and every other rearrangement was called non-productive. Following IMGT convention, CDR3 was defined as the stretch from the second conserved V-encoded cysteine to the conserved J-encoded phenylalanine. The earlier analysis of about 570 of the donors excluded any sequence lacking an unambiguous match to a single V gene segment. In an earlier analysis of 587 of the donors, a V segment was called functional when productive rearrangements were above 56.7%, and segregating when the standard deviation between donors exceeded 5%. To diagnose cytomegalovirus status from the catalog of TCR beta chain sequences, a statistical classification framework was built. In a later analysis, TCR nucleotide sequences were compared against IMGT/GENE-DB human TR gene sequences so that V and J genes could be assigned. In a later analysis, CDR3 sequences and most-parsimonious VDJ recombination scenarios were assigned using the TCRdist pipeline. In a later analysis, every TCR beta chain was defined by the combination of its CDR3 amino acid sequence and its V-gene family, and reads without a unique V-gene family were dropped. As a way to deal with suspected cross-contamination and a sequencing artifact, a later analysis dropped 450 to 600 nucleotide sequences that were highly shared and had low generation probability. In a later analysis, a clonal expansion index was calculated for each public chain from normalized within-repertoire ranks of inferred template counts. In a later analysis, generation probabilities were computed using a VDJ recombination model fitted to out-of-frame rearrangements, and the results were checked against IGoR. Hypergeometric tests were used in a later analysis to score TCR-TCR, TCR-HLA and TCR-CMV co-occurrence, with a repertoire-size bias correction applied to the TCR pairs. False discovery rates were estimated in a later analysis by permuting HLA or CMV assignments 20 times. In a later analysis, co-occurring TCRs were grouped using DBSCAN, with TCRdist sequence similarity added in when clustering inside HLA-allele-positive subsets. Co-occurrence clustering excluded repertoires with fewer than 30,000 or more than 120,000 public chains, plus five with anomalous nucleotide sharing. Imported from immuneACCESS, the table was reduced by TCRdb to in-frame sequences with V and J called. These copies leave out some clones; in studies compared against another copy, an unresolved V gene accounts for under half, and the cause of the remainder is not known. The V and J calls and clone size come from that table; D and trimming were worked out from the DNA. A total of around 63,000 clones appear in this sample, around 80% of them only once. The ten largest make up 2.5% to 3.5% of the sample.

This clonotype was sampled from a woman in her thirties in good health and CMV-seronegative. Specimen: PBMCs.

CDR3 loop: CASSLAQGVETQYF. The nucleotides are TGTGCCAGCAGCTTGGCTCAGGGCGTAGAGACCCAGTACTTC. The sequence links TRBV5-4 to TRBJ2-5, with TRBD1 tentatively as D gene (5 bases match). Reading from cysteine to phenylalanine, the CDR3 counts 14 amino acids. Only the CDR3 part of the read is kept: 42 bases, read in frame from the first base. From the germline V gene (reference sequence), CDR1 is SGHNT and CDR2 is YYREEE. V and J are truncated by 0 bases and 4 bases respectively, leaving an intervening sequence of 10 bases.